This TCR beta chain was identified in a study of OX40 agonist ivuxolimab in advanced cancers. Some background on the complete study: Ivuxolimab, which targeted the costimulatory receptor OX40 (CD134), was an agonistic, fully human IgG2 monoclonal antibody. Prior anti-PD-1, anti-PD-L1 or anti-CTLA-4 therapy was permitted, and checkpoint inhibitors had been received by roughly two fifths of dose-escalation patients. Of the roughly 51 dose-escalation patients, hepatocellular carcinoma was present in around 19, melanoma in approximately 15, renal cell carcinoma in 9 and head and neck cancer in 9. The purpose of peripheral TCRbeta sequencing was to test whether ivuxolimab changed TCR sequence diversity and led to clonal T-cell expansion. The paper covers the monotherapy dose-escalation part of the phase I ivuxolimab trial, which included N of about 50 patients. A male proportion of about 79% and a mean age of approximately 55 years, ranging from about 20 to 79, were recorded for the dose-escalation cohort. Intravenous ivuxolimab was administered to patients every 2 weeks at six dose levels: 0.01, 0.1, 0.3, 1.5, 3 and 10 mg/kg. Three dose-escalation patients achieved partial responses, one with hepatocellular carcinoma and two with cutaneous melanoma.

On this clone itself: No antigen is known for it. Base qualities are missing; no much larger clone stands one base away.

The trial excluded patients who had a history of autoimmune disease or were on systemic immunosuppression. Peripheral blood for TCR sequencing was collected from all dose cohorts at baseline, on cycle 4 day 1, and on cycle 7 day 1. Samples were obtained from an open-label, multicenter, first-in-human phase I dose-escalation trial of ivuxolimab. Adults with locally advanced or metastatic head and neck squamous cell, hepatocellular, melanoma or renal cell carcinoma were enrolled in the trial. Before TCR sequencing, CD4+ T cells and CD8+ T cells were sorted from peripheral blood as separate populations. Genomic DNA was isolated from the sorted cells so that the TCRbeta CDR3 region could be sequenced. TCRbeta CDR3 regions were sequenced using the immunoSEQ Assay. TCRdb re-hosts the immuneACCESS table, in-frame sequences only. Its copies lack some clones; in the studies checked, an unresolved V gene accounts for under half of them, and the cause for the rest is not known. For this sample the table gives 70,000 or so clones, of which 70% to 85% were detected only once. About 1.1% of the sample comes from the top ten.

What the authors observed across the whole study: The antigen specificity of the peripheral T cells that underwent clonal expansion was not determined. Low levels of normalized T-cell clonal expansion were also seen in some patients who did not respond. Partial responders in the 0.1-3.0 mg/kg groups had among the lowest normalized peripheral clonal expansion, especially among CD8+ T cells. On average, CD8+ T cells showed more expanded clones than CD4+ T cells after ivuxolimab. At doses of 0.1 to 3.0 mg/kg, clonal expansion of both CD4+ and CD8+ T cells in blood was seen between baseline and week 6.

The CDR3, from cysteine to phenylalanine, totals 16 residues. Only the CDR3 portion is preserved as DNA: 48 bases, with reading frame beginning at the first base. A distance of 8 bases separates the germline ends of V and J, which lose 0 bases and 0 bases respectively. From the germline V gene, CDR1 is LGHNA and CDR2 is YSLEER. The chain is encoded by TRBV4-3 joined to TRBJ1-4; the D gene cannot be named for sure. The TCR comes from an adult with an advanced solid tumor such as melanoma, head and neck, liver or kidney cancer. The sequencing here drew on CD4+ or CD8+ T cells sorted from blood, taken in a trial of the OX40 agonist ivuxolimab. Here is the DNA: TGCGCCAGCAGCCAAGATAGGCGTGCAACTAATGAAAAACTGTTTTTT. It specifies CASSQDRRATNEKLFF.